The 26 T cell receptor beta chains listed next were all sequenced from one sample in a study of blood T cell repertoires in COVID-19 (dated by TCRdb to the early 2020s). Receptor libraries were prepared by the immunoSEQ multiplex PCR assay. TCRdb re-hosts the immuneACCESS table, in-frame sequences only. Its copies lack some clones; in the studies checked, an unresolved V gene accounts for under half of them, and the cause for the rest is not known. The sample table holds 350,000 to 450,000 clones, of which approximately 93% were seen once. Together, the top ten hold roughly 0.86% of the sample. Source material: PBMCs or T cells enriched from blood (not recorded which). The receptors were sampled from a middle-aged woman who had been exposed to COVID-19.

This clone has a single count. This chain connects TRBV5-1 to TRBJ1-6, with a weak D call TRBD1 (6 bases). The CDR3 spans 16 residues. Germline V CDR1 and CDR2: SGHRS, YFSETQ. Trimming removed 0 bases from V and 3 bases from J, with 10 bases in between. CDR3 loop: CASSLESQGYNSPLHF. The DNA of the CDR3 is TGCGCCAGCAGCTTGGAATCACAGGGCTATAATTCACCCCTCCACTTT.

V usage is TRBV27 and J usage is TRBJ1-3; D unclear. Trimming took 5 bases from V and 2 from J, leaving 10 bases between them. Germline values: CDR1 MNHEY, CDR2 SMNVEV (reference sequence). The CDR3 is 14 residues long. CDR3 nucleotides: TGTGCCAGCAGTCCTACACTAGCTGGAAACACCATATATTTT. Protein product: CASSPTLAGNTIYF.

This rearrangement joins TRBV19 to TRBJ1-1; D unresolved. The CDR3 extends over 13 amino acids. The V gene's germline CDR1 is LNHDA and CDR2 SQIVND (reference sequence). Trimming stripped 7 bases from V and 1 base from J, with 10 bases between. CDR3 region: CASKVTENTEAFF. CDR3 in DNA: TGTGCCAGTAAAGTCACTGAGAACACTGAAGCTTTCTTT.

The chain carries TRBV19 and TRBJ2-3; the match to TRBD1 covers 9 bases. The CDR3 contains 16 residues. Germline assignment: CDR1 LNHDA and CDR2 SQIVND (reference sequence). Trimming took 5 bases from V and 0 from J; bases not matched to a gene: 6. CDR3 in amino acids: CASSRGTGTSTDTQYF. The CDR3, as DNA: TGTGCCAGTAGTCGCGGGACAGGGACTAGCACAGATACGCAGTATTTT.

V usage is TRBV27 and J usage is TRBJ2-1, with D tentatively TRBD1 (6 bases). The CDR3 is 13 amino acids. Germline V CDR1 and CDR2: MNHEY, SMNVEV (reference sequence). Trimming took 6 bases from V and 12 from J, leaving 18 bases between them. CDR3 in amino acids: CASSTSRGLGQFF. The DNA for the CDR3 is TGTGCCAGCAGCACCAGCAGGGGCCTGGGGCAGTTCTTC.

The rearrangement uses TRBV10-1 and TRBJ1-1; D not resolved. Looked up from germline, CDR1 is WNHNN and CDR2 is SYGVQD (reference sequence). This CDR3 region has 14 residues. V shed 6 bases and J shed 4 bases, with 15 bases lying between them. In nucleotides, the CDR3 is TGCGCCAGCAGGGGTGGTGGCGGCGGCACTGAAGCTTTCTTT. Encoded protein: CASRGGGGGTEAFF.

CDR3 sequence (DNA): TGTGCCAGCAGCCCCAAGTTGGGCTCTAACTATGGCTACACCTTC. Its protein product is CASSPKLGSNYGYTF. This chain uses TRBV3-1 (or the pseudogene TRBV3-2) with TRBJ1-2, with no clear D. Germline V gives CDR1 LGHDT, CDR2 YNNKEL (reference sequence). V was cut by 4 bases and J by 0 bases, with 12 bases left in between. The CDR3 covers 15 residues.

This chain connects TRBV14 to TRBJ2-5; the match to TRBD2 covers 12 bases. The V gene's germline CDR1 is SGHDN and CDR2 FVKESK. This CDR3 spans 15 amino acids. Trimming removed 4 bases from V and 5 bases from J; junction bases left unmatched: 5. Here the CDR3 reads CASSPPGLAGETQYF. In DNA, the CDR3 is TGTGCCAGCAGCCCTCCGGGACTAGCGGGTGAGACCCAGTACTTC.

Only one count was recorded for this clone. The V gene is TRBV11-2, the J gene TRBJ1-6, with D possibly being TRBD1 (6 bases). The CDR3 consists of 17 residues. Germline V gene lookup returns CDR1 SGHAT and CDR2 FQNNGV. Trimming shortened V by 3 bases and J by 0 bases, and 12 bases separated the two germline ends. The CDR3 DNA is TGTGCCAGCAGCTTGAGGGGGAAGAGCTCCTATAATTCACCCCTCCACTTT. This codes for CASSLRGKSSYNSPLHF.

J is TRBJ2-2 and V is TRBV7-3; the match to TRBD2 covers 8 bases. The CDR3 runs 18 residues. Germline V lookup: CDR1 SGHTA, CDR2 FQGTGA. The V and J ends lost 1 base and 6 bases, in that order; junction bases with no gene match: 13. The CDR3: CASSLSSVAGTSSGELFF. As DNA, the CDR3 is TGTGCCAGCAGCTTAAGTTCGGTAGCGGGAACCAGCTCCGGGGAGCTGTTTTTT.

The chain couples TRBV2 to TRBJ2-7; 8 positions agree with TRBD2. The germline V gene has CDR1 SNHLY and CDR2 FYNNEI. The length of the CDR3 is 16 residues. Trimming took 1 base from V and 0 from J; bases not matched to a gene: 5. CDR3 sequence reads: CASSEGPREVSYEQYF. CDR3 nucleotides: TGTGCCAGCAGTGAAGGCCCGCGGGAGGTCTCCTACGAGCAGTACTTC.

V usage is TRBV25-1 and J usage is TRBJ1-1, with D unclear. The CDR3 is 11 residues long. The germline V and J ends were trimmed by 3 bases and 5 bases, with 4 bases remaining between them. Germline values: CDR1 MGHDK, CDR2 SYGVNS. The CDR3 region has the DNA TGTGCCAGCAGTGAGAGGACTGAAGCTTTCTTT. This gives the protein CASSERTEAFF.

The chain joins TRBV12-3 or TRBV12-4 to TRBJ2-7, with a possible D match to TRBD1 (5 bases). The CDR3 spans 12 residues. V was shortened by 6 bases and J by 3 bases, with 9 bases between the two germline ends. CDR3 coding DNA: TGTGCCAGCAGGGCGGACATCTACGAGCAGTACTTC. The encoded protein is CASRADIYEQYF.

The V call is TRBV6-6, the J call TRBJ1-2, with 11 bases matching TRBD1. CDR3 size: 15 residues. Germline V gives CDR1 MNHNY, CDR2 SVGAGI (reference sequence). V lost 2 bases and J lost 8; bases outside the gene matches: 7. Written as DNA, the CDR3 is TGTGCCAGCAGTTACATCCAGGACAGGGGGCAAGGCTACACCTTC. Amino acid sequence: CASSYIQDRGQGYTF.

This chain links TRBV19 with TRBJ1-6; D is unclear. Germline CDR1 LNHDA, CDR2 SQIVND (reference sequence). The CDR3 totals 14 residues. Trimming removed 2 bases at V and 5 bases at J, with 7 bases between. The CDR3 DNA reads as TGTGCCAGTAGTATAACCGGGGATAATTCACCCCTCCACTTT. It is translated as CASSITGDNSPLHF.

This rearrangement joins TRBV3-1 (or the pseudogene TRBV3-2) to TRBJ2-1, with D unresolved. CDR3 length: 13 amino acids. The germline V gene has CDR1 LGHDT and CDR2 YNNKEL (reference sequence). V lost 0 bases and J 9 bases, leaving 9 bases between the germline ends. This chain's CDR3 is CASSQDYASEQFF. As DNA, the CDR3 is TGTGCCAGCAGCCAAGATTATGCGTCTGAGCAGTTCTTC.

The rearrangement links TRBV5-1 to TRBJ1-2; 7 nucleotides line up with TRBD1. The trim removed 4 bases at V and 0 bases at J, leaving 12 bases unmatched. CDR3 length: 17 amino acids. Germline V gene data show CDR1 as SGHRS and CDR2 as YFSETQ. The CDR3 nucleotides are TGCGCCAGCAGCGGGTCCGGGACAGACTTCCCTAACTATGGCTACACCTTC. Protein: CASSGSGTDFPNYGYTF.

The genes are TRBV4-3 and TRBJ1-6; 8 bases are a match to TRBD1. V lost 1 base and J lost 10; bases outside the gene matches: 3. Germline V gene data show CDR1 as LGHNA and CDR2 as YSLEER. This CDR3 spans 14 amino acids. In nucleotides, the CDR3 is TGCGCCAGCAGCCAAGGCGACAGGGGCTCACCCCTCCACTTT. It codes for CASSQGDRGSPLHF.

The chain combines TRBV30 with TRBJ1-6; 7 nucleotides match TRBD1. From germline, CDR1 is GTSNPN and CDR2 SVGIG (reference sequence). This CDR3 is built from 15 residues. V lost 2 bases, J lost 10 bases, and 11 bases stayed unmatched. The CDR3 here is CAWSKGPGGRSPLHF. The CDR3 DNA sequence: TGTGCCTGGAGTAAGGGTCCAGGGGGGAGATCACCCCTCCACTTT.

The V call is TRBV5-4, the J call TRBJ2-5, with 8 bases aligning to TRBD2. V was clipped by 4 bases and J by 4 bases; unmatched bases: 12. CDR3 length equals 16 residues. Germline assignment: CDR1 SGHNT and CDR2 YYREEE (reference sequence). CDR3 residues: CASSPQLAATVETQYF. Here the CDR3 DNA reads TGTGCCAGCAGCCCCCAACTAGCGGCGACGGTAGAGACCCAGTACTTC.

The chain has TRBV12-3 or TRBV12-4 and TRBJ1-2; 7 nucleotides align to TRBD1. V was pared by 2 bases and J by 8 bases, with 5 bases of the junction left unmatched. The CDR3 covers 13 residues. The CDR3 spells CASSLRQGLGYTF. The CDR3 DNA is TGTGCCAGCAGTTTAAGACAGGGATTAGGCTACACCTTC.

The chain joins TRBV3-1 (or the pseudogene TRBV3-2) to TRBJ2-1; D is perhaps TRBD2 (6 bases). Germline CDR1 LGHDT, CDR2 YNNKEL (reference sequence). Trimming stripped 1 base from V and 5 bases from J, with 9 bases between. This CDR3 spans 14 amino acids. DNA of the CDR3: TGTGCCAGCAGCCAAGTTTGGGGGGACAATGAGCAGTTCTTC. Protein: CASSQVWGDNEQFF.

This clone was observed once. This chain links TRBV12-5 with TRBJ2-3, with D unclear. There are 14 residues in the CDR3. Germline V gene data show CDR1 as LGHNT and CDR2 as FRNRAP. V lost 1 base and J 7 bases, leaving 12 bases between the germline ends. In nucleotides, the CDR3 is TGTGCTAGTGGTTTGGACTTAGCCGTGTATACGCAGTATTTT. Protein sequence: CASGLDLAVYTQYF.

This rearrangement joins TRBV4-3 to TRBJ2-5; 10 positions agree with TRBD2. Trimming at V came to 0 bases and at J to 4 bases, leaving 2 bases not matched to a gene. The CDR3 totals 15 residues. The germline gives CDR1 LGHNA, CDR2 YSLEER. The CDR3 sequence: CASSQDASGRETQYF. For the CDR3, the DNA is TGCGCCAGCAGCCAAGATGCTAGCGGGAGAGAGACCCAGTACTTC.

This sequence joins TRBV6-4 and TRBJ1-5, with TRBD1 matching 8 bases. The CDR3 spans 13 residues. Trimming at V came to 4 bases and at J to 6 bases, leaving 2 bases not matched to a gene. The V gene's germline CDR1 is MRHNA and CDR2 SNTAGT. The DNA of the CDR3 is TGTGCCAGCAGTGCACAGGGGGGTCAGCCCCAGCATTTT. It is translated as CASSAQGGQPQHF.

CDR3 sequence: CASSLKTGTNEKLFF. In nucleotides, the CDR3 is TGTGCCAGCTCACTAAAGACAGGAACTAATGAAAAACTGTTTTTT. The rearrangement uses TRBV18 and TRBJ1-4, with D possibly being TRBD1 (6 bases). This CDR3 is 15 amino acids long. Looked up from germline, CDR1 is KGHSH and CDR2 is LQKENI. Trimming left V 4 bases short and J 1 base short, with 10 bases between. Drawing the rest from reference TRBV18 and TRBJ1-4, the complete variable domain is NAGVMQNPRHLVRRRGQEARLRCSPMKGHSHVYWYRQLPEEGLKFMVYLQKENIIDESGMPKERFSAEFPKEGPSILRIQQVVRGDSAAYFCASSLKTGTNEKLFFGSGTQLSVL.